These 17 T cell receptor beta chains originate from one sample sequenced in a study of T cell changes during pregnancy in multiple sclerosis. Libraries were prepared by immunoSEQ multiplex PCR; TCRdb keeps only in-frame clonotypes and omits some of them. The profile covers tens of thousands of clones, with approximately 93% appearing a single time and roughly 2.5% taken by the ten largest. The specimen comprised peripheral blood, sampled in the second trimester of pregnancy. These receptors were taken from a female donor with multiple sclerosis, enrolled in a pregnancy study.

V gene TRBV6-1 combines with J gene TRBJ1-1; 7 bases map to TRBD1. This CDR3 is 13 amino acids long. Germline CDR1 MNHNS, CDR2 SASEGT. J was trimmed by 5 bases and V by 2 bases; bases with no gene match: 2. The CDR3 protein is CASSESDRTEAFF. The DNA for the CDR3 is TGTGCCAGCAGTGAATCGGACAGGACTGAAGCTTTCTTT.

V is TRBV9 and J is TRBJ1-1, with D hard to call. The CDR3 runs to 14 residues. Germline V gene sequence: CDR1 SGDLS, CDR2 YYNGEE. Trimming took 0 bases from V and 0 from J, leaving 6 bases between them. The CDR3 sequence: CASSVAGLNTEAFF. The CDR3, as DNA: TGTGCCAGCAGCGTAGCTGGGCTGAACACTGAAGCTTTCTTT.

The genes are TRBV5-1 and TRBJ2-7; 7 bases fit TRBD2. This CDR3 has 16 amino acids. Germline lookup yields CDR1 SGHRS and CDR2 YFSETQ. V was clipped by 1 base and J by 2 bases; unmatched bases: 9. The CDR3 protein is CASSLIGGRGTYEQYF. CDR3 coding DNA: TGCGCCAGCAGCTTGATCGGCGGGAGAGGCACCTACGAGCAGTACTTC.

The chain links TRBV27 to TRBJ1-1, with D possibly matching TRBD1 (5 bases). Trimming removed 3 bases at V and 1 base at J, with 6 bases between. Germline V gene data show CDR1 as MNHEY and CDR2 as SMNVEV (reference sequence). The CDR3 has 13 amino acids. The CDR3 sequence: CASSFTGNTEAFF. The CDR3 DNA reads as TGTGCCAGCAGTTTTACAGGGAACACTGAAGCTTTCTTT.

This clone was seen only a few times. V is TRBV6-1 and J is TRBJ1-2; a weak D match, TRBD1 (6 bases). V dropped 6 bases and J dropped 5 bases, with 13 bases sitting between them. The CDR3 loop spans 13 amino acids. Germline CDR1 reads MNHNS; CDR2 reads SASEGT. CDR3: CASSRDTFYGYTF. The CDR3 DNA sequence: TGTGCCAGCAGCCGGGACACCTTTTATGGCTACACCTTC.

CDR3 sequence (DNA): TGCGCCAGCAGCCAAGAACGGGGGGGCTGGCAGACCCAGTACTTC. Encoded protein: CASSQERGGWQTQYF. The rearrangement uses TRBV4-1 and TRBJ2-5, with 8 bases matching TRBD2. V lost 0 bases, J lost 6 bases, and 6 bases stayed unmatched. Germline V gene sequence: CDR1 MGHRA, CDR2 YSYEKL. The CDR3 is made up of 15 amino acids.

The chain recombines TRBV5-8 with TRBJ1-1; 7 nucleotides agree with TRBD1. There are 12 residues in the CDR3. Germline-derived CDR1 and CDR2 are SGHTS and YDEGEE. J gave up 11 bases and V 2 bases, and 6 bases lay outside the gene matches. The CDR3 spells CASSFTRQGAFF. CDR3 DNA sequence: TGTGCCAGCAGCTTTACGAGACAGGGTGCTTTCTTT.

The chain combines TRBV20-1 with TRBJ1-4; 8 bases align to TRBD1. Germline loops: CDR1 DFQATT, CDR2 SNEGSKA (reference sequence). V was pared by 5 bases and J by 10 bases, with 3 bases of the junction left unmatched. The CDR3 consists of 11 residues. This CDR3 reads CSAGQGVKLFF. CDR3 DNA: TGCAGTGCTGGACAGGGAGTAAAACTGTTTTTT.

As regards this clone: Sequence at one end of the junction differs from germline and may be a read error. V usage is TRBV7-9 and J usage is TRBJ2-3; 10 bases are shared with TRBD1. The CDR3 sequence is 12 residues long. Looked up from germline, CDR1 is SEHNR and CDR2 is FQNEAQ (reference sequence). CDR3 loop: CAGGGQGDTQYF. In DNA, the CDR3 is TGCGCCGGTGGGGGACAGGGGGATACGCAGTATTTT.

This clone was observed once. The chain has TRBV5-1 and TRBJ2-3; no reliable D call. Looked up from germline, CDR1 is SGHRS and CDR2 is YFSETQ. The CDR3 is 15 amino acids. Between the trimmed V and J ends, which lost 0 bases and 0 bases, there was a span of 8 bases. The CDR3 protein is CASSLAVPSTDTQYF. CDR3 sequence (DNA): TGCGCCAGCAGCTTGGCCGTTCCTAGCACAGATACGCAGTATTTT.

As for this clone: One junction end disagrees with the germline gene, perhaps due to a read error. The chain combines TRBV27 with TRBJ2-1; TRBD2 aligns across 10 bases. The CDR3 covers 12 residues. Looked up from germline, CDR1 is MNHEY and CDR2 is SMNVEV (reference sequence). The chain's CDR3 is CASSLPAGGEIF. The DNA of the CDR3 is TGTGCCAGCAGCTTGCCAGCGGGGGGGGAAATCTTC.

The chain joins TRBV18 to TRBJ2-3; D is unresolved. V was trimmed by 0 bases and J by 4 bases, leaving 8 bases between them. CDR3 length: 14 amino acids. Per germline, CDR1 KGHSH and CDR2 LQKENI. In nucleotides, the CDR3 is TGTGCCAGCTCACCACCGAGCAGCGCAGATACGCAGTATTTT. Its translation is CASSPPSSADTQYF.

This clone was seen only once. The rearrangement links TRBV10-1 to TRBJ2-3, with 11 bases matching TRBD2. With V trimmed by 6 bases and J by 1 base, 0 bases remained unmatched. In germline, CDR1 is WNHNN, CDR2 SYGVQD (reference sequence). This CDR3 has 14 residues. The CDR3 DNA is TGCGCCAGCAGACTAGCGGGGGGCACAGATACGCAGTATTTT. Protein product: CASRLAGGTDTQYF.

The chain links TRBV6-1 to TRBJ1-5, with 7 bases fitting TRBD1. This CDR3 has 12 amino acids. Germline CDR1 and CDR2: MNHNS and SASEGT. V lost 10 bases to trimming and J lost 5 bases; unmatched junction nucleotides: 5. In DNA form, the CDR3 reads TGTGCCACCTACAGGGGTTATCAGCCCCAGCATTTT. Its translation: CATYRGYQPQHF.

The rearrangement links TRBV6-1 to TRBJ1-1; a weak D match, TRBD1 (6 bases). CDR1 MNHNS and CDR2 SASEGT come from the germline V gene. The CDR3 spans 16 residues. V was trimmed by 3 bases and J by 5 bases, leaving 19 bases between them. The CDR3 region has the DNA TGTGCCAGCAGTGAGGAGAGATACAGGGCCGGGACTGAAGCTTTCTTT. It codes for CASSEERYRAGTEAFF.

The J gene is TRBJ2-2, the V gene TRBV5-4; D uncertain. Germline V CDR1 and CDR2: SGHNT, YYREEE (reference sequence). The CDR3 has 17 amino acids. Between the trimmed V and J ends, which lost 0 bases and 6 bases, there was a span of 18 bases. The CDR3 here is CASSLDSLGLAAGELFF. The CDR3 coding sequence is TGTGCCAGCAGCTTGGACAGTTTAGGCCTCGCTGCCGGGGAGCTGTTTTTT.

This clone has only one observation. CDR3 protein: CASSLRAEGTDTQYF. CDR3 coding DNA: TGTGCCAGCAGCTTAAGAGCGGAGGGTACAGATACGCAGTATTTT. V is TRBV7-9 and J is TRBJ2-3, with a weak D call TRBD2 (6 bases). The CDR3 totals 15 residues. The germline V gene encodes CDR1 SEHNR and CDR2 FQNEAQ (reference sequence). The germline V and J ends were trimmed by 2 bases and 3 bases, with 12 bases remaining between them.